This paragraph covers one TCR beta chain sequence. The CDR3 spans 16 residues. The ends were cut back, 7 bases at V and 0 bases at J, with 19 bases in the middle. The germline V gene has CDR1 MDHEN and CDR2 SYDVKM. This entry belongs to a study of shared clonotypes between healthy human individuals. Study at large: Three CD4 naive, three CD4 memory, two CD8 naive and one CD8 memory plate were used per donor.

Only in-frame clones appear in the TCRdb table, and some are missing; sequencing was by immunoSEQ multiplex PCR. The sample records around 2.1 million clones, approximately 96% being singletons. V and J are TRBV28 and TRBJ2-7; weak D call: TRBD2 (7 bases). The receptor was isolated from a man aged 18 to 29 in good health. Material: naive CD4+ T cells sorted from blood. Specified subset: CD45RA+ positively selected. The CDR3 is CASTQGGASHSYEQYF. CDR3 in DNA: TGTGCCAGCACCCAAGGGGGGGCAAGCCACTCCTACGAGCAGTACTTC.